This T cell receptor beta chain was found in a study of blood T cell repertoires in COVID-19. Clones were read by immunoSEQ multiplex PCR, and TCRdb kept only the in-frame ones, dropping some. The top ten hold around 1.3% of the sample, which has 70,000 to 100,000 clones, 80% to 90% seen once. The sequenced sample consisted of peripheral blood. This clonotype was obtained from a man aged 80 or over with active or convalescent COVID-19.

CDR3 sequence (DNA): TGTGCCAGCGACAGGGGGTCCACCTACAATGAGCAGTTCTTC. It is translated as CASDRGSTYNEQFF. This chain links TRBV5-6 with TRBJ2-1, with TRBD1 identical over 9 bases. CDR3 size: 14 residues. Germline CDR1 and CDR2: SGHDT and YYEEEE. With V trimmed by 7 bases and J by 2 bases, 4 bases remained unmatched.